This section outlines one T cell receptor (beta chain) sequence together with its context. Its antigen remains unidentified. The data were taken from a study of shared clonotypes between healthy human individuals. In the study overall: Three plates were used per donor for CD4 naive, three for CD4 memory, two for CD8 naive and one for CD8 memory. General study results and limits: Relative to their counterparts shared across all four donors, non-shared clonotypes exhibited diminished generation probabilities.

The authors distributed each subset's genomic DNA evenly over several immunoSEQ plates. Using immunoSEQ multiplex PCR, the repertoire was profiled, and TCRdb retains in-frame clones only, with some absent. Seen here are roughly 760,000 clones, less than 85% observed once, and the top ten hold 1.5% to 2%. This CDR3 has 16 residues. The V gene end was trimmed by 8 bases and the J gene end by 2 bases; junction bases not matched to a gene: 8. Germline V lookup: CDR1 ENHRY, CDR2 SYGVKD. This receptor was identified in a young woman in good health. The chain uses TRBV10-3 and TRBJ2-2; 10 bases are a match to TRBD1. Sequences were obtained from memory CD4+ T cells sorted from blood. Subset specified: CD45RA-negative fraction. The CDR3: CAIARGQGINTGELFF. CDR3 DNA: TGTGCCATCGCAAGGGGACAGGGGATTAACACCGGGGAGCTGTTTTTT.